Shown below are 24 T cell receptor beta chains from a single sample sequenced in a study of T cells in Graves' hyperthyroidism and ophthalmopathy. The CDR3 regions of TCR beta were amplified from RNA transcripts. First-round RT-PCR of the TCR CDR3 relied on the HTBI primer set. In TCRdb, the multiplex PCR reads were re-called with MiXCR into one record per CDR3 protein. The sample shows more than 500,000 distinct CDR3 sequences, about 15% of them seen only once. The sample comprised blood. The receptors were gathered from a middle-aged woman with Graves' hyperthyroidism.

The J gene is TRBJ2-4, the V gene TRBV10-3; 8 bases map to TRBD2. The germline V gene has CDR1 ENHRY and CDR2 SYGVKD. The CDR3 runs to 14 residues. V lost 5 bases and J lost 7; bases outside the gene matches: 7. CDR3: CAISSSGSGNIQYF. Here the CDR3 DNA reads TGTGCCATCAGTTCAAGCGGGAGTGGTAACATTCAGTACTTC.

The chain joins TRBV20-1 to TRBJ2-2; 10 bases are a match to TRBD2. V dropped 2 bases and J dropped 3; count of bases not matched to a gene: 9. Germline V gene sequence: CDR1 DFQATT, CDR2 SNEGSKA (reference sequence). The CDR3 spans 17 residues. The CDR3 bases are TGCAGTGCTAGAAGTCCTAGCGGGAGATCTCACACCGGGGAGCTGTTTTTT. Protein sequence: CSARSPSGRSHTGELFF.

This chain connects TRBV6-1 to TRBJ2-3, with 9 bases lining up with TRBD1. This CDR3 region has 14 residues. Germline V CDR1 and CDR2: MNHNS, SASEGT. The ends lost 6 bases at V and 2 bases at J; junction bases unmatched: 3. The CDR3: CASRGQGPTDTQYF. DNA of the CDR3: TGTGCCAGCAGGGGACAGGGCCCCACAGATACGCAGTATTTT.

The genes are TRBV20-1 and TRBJ2-7; TRBD2 is a possible D gene (6 bases). The V gene lost 3 bases and the J gene lost 3 bases, with 15 bases spanning the gap. Germline V CDR1 and CDR2: DFQATT, SNEGSKA (reference sequence). The CDR3 runs to 14 residues. The CDR3 loop reads CSARGTWGVYEQYF. The CDR3 bases are TGCAGTGCTAGGGGGACGTGGGGGGTCTACGAGCAGTACTTC.

The chain joins TRBV20-1 to TRBJ2-2; 8 nucleotides line up with TRBD2. This CDR3 is 15 amino acids long. V trimming: 2 bases; J trimming: 3 bases; junction bases outside the gene matches: 5. Germline loops: CDR1 DFQATT, CDR2 SNEGSKA (reference sequence). CDR3 protein: CSARRAGGDTGELFF. The CDR3 coding sequence is TGCAGTGCTAGACGCGCGGGAGGTGACACCGGGGAGCTGTTTTTT.

With respect to this clonotype: The germline gene is not matched at one end of the junction; a read error may be the cause. V gene TRBV11-3 combines with J gene TRBJ2-3; 7 positions match TRBD1. The CDR3 has 15 residues. Germline CDR1 and CDR2: SGHNT and YENEEA. The CDR3 is CASSSTGSGTDMQYF. Here the CDR3 DNA reads TGTGCCAGCAGCTCGACAGGGTCGGGCACAGATATGCAGTATTTT.

This clonotype was observed at least ten times. The chain links TRBV20-1 to TRBJ2-1; no firm D call. CDR1 is DFQATT and CDR2 is SNEGSKA in the germline V gene (reference sequence). This CDR3 spans 13 amino acids. The V gene lost 4 bases and the J gene lost 3 bases, with 10 bases spanning the gap. This chain's CDR3 is CSATSTDYNEQFF. The CDR3 nucleotides read TGCAGTGCTACCTCGACGGACTACAATGAGCAGTTCTTC.

This clonotype has more than one count but fewer than ten. Being one base from a much bigger clone, this may be a read error. V gene TRBV7-9 combines with J gene TRBJ2-5; 7 nucleotides match TRBD1. With V trimmed by 2 bases and J by 7 bases, 13 bases remained unmatched. Per the germline V gene, CDR1 is SEHNR and CDR2 is FQNEAQ (reference sequence). The CDR3 is made up of 16 amino acids. The CDR3 region is CASSLRQGGEKGTQYF. The CDR3, as DNA: TGTGCCAGCAGCTTAAGACAGGGTGGGGAGAAAGGGACCCAGTACTTC.

The chain uses TRBV10-2 and TRBJ1-2; 7 bases agree with TRBD1. Germline CDR1 and CDR2: WSHSY and SAAADI. The CDR3 extends over 14 amino acids. V gave up 6 bases and J gave up 8 bases; unmatched junction bases: 12. The CDR3 loop reads CASRITGDDRGYTF. Written as DNA, the CDR3 is TGCGCCAGCAGAATTACAGGGGACGATAGAGGCTACACCTTC.

This clonotype was detected many times. The genes are TRBV4-1 and TRBJ2-3, with D hard to call. Germline V gene lookup returns CDR1 MGHRA and CDR2 YSYEKL. The V gene lost 0 bases and the J gene lost 5 bases, with 12 bases spanning the gap. The CDR3 contains 15 residues. The CDR3 sequence: CASSQDGFQRDTQYF. The CDR3 coding sequence is TGCGCCAGCAGCCAAGATGGCTTCCAAAGAGATACGCAGTATTTT.

Only a few counts were recorded for this clonotype. The chain recombines TRBV5-6 with TRBJ2-7, with 8 nucleotides matching TRBD2. V shed 4 bases and J 3 bases; nucleotides not matched to a gene: 6. The CDR3 is 14 residues long. CDR1 is SGHDT and CDR2 is YYEEEE in the germline V gene. The CDR3 here is CASSSSGSLYEQYF. Here the CDR3 DNA reads TGTGCCAGCAGCAGCAGCGGGAGCCTCTACGAGCAGTACTTC.

The rearrangement joins TRBV5-1 to TRBJ1-2; D not certain. From germline, CDR1 is SGHRS and CDR2 YFSETQ. V lost 4 bases to trimming and J lost 3 bases, with 16 bases between them. There are 15 residues in the CDR3. Written as DNA, the CDR3 is TGCGCCAGCAGCGTGGCGGCCGATTGGGACTATGGCTACACCTTC. Encoded protein: CASSVAADWDYGYTF.

The V and J genes are TRBV27 and TRBJ2-7; weak D call: TRBD2 (6 bases). V lost 6 bases to trimming and J lost 6 bases, with 18 bases between them. Germline CDR1 and CDR2: MNHEY and SMNVEV (reference sequence). The CDR3 is 14 residues long. The CDR3 loop is CASSPAGLGGEQYF. The CDR3 nucleotides are TGTGCCAGCAGCCCGGCCGGGTTGGGGGGCGAGCAGTACTTC.

In its sample, this clonotype was seen many times. The chain carries TRBV3-1 and TRBJ1-1; possible D gene TRBD1, 6 bases. The germline V gene encodes CDR1 LGHDT and CDR2 YNNKEL (reference sequence). V shed 0 bases and J shed 2 bases, with 16 bases lying between them. The CDR3 is 17 amino acids. DNA of the CDR3: TGTGCCAGCAGCCAAGAACTCGGGGCAGGGGCCAACACTGAAGCTTTCTTT. Amino acids: CASSQELGAGANTEAFF.

This clonotype has a count of ten or more. The chain combines TRBV7-2 with TRBJ2-7, with D hard to call. CDR1 and CDR2 (germline): SGHTA, FQGNSA. Trimming stripped 2 bases from V and 6 bases from J, with 8 bases between. This CDR3 spans 12 amino acids. For the CDR3, the DNA is TGTGCCAGCAGCTTAAGATTGGGCGAGCAGTACTTC. Protein: CASSLRLGEQYF.

This clonotype was found many times. This chain links TRBV5-5 with TRBJ1-2; no reliable D call. Trimming cost V 1 base and J 0 bases, with 13 bases left between them. The CDR3 extends over 16 amino acids. Germline CDR1 SGHKS, CDR2 YYEKEE (reference sequence). For the CDR3, the DNA is TGTGCCAGCAGCTTGACCGCGGACTCAGCTAACTATGGCTACACCTTC. It specifies CASSLTADSANYGYTF. The entire variable domain, with the rest obtained from reference TRBV5-5 and TRBJ1-2, is as follows: DAGVTQSPTHLIKTRGQQVTLRCSPISGHKSVSWYQQVLGQGPQFIFQYYEKEERGRGNFPDRFSARQFPNYSSELNVNALLLGDSALYLCASSLTADSANYGYTFGSGTRLTVV.

A few counts support this clonotype. CDR3 nucleotides: TGTGCCAGCAGCCAAGATCCGCCAGGGGTTTTCACAGATACGCAGTATTTT. Encoded protein: CASSQDPPGVFTDTQYF. This sequence joins TRBV4-2 and TRBJ2-3; TRBD1 is a possible D gene (6 bases). CDR3 length equals 17 residues. V gave up 0 bases and J gave up 2 bases, with 15 bases separating them. CDR1 is LGHNA and CDR2 is YNFKEQ in the germline V gene.

This clonotype was seen many times. V usage is TRBV7-8 and J usage is TRBJ2-7; D gene unclear. V lost 7 bases and J 1 base, leaving 17 bases between the germline ends. The CDR3 runs 15 residues. In germline, CDR1 is SGHVS, CDR2 FQNEAQ. The CDR3 spells CASTKVFHGSYEQYF. CDR3 bases: TGTGCCAGCACCAAAGTATTCCACGGTTCCTACGAGCAGTACTTC.

This clonotype was detected ten times or more. V gene TRBV5-1 combines with J gene TRBJ1-4; D gene uncertain. With 4 bases removed from V and 6 bases from J, the gap between germline ends came to 10 bases. Germline CDR1 and CDR2: SGHRS and YFSETQ. The CDR3 extends over 13 amino acids. The CDR3 loop is CASSLQVDEKLFF. CDR3 bases: TGCGCCAGCAGCCTCCAGGTCGATGAAAAACTGTTTTTT.

This clonotype was seen many times. The chain is built from TRBV12-3 or TRBV12-4 and TRBJ2-3; tentative D call: TRBD2 (5 bases). The CDR3 contains 15 residues. With 3 bases removed from V and 4 bases from J, the gap between germline ends came to 14 bases. CDR3 nucleotide sequence: TGTGCCAGCAGTTTGTACGGGAAGCGCCCAGATACGCAGTATTTT. It encodes CASSLYGKRPDTQYF.

This clonotype came up many times. The chain is built from TRBV11-2 and TRBJ2-7; no clear D. V lost 5 bases, J lost 2 bases, and 10 bases lay in between. The CDR3 is 13 amino acids. Germline V gives CDR1 SGHAT, CDR2 FQNNGV. CDR3 protein: CASSLRRAYEQYF. The CDR3 coding sequence is TGTGCCAGCAGCCTCAGAAGGGCCTACGAGCAGTACTTC.

This clonotype occurred many times. This rearrangement joins TRBV12-3 or TRBV12-4 to TRBJ2-2; TRBD2 aligns across 11 bases. The CDR3 extends over 15 amino acids. J lost 4 bases, V lost 5 bases, and 3 bases had no gene match. Here the CDR3 reads CASSRLAGTTGELFF. CDR3 in DNA: TGTGCCAGCAGTCGACTAGCGGGAACCACCGGGGAGCTGTTTTTT.

This clonotype showed up many times. The V and J genes are TRBV20-1 and TRBJ2-7, with 11 nucleotides matching TRBD1. The CDR3 length is 14 residues. Per germline, CDR1 DFQATT and CDR2 SNEGSKA (reference sequence). With 1 base clipped from V and 5 bases from J, the junction kept 4 bases outside the gene matches. The CDR3 nucleotides are TGCAGTGCTAGAGGGGGACAGGGGGTCAACGAGCAGTACTTC. Translated: CSARGGQGVNEQYF.

This clonotype was observed many times. The chain carries TRBV27 and TRBJ2-2; D may correspond to TRBD1 or TRBD2 (5 bases each). From germline, CDR1 is MNHEY and CDR2 SMNVEV (reference sequence). Trimming left V 7 bases short and J 0 bases short, with 12 bases between. The CDR3 covers 15 residues. The CDR3 spells CASKSGQTNTGELFF. The DNA for the CDR3 is TGTGCCAGCAAGAGCGGACAAACGAACACCGGGGAGCTGTTTTTT.